The next 3 T cell receptor beta chains were all read from a single sample in a study of T cell responses to AZD1222 COVID-19 vaccine. Repertoires were generated with immunoSEQ multiplex PCR, while TCRdb's copy carries only in-frame clones and drops some. The table lists over 50,000 clones, approximately 80% of them singletons. This material consisted of peripheral blood, taken 28 days after the second AZD1222 dose. The receptors derive from an adult who received the AZD1222 COVID-19 vaccine.

The chain recombines TRBV7-2 with TRBJ2-3, with D possibly being TRBD2 (5 bases). CDR3 length: 16 residues. Per the germline V gene, CDR1 is SGHTA and CDR2 is FQGNSA. Trimming cost V 4 bases and J 3 bases, with 17 bases left between them. The CDR3 DNA is TGTGCCAGCAGCTCTAAGTCGTGGGAGCGGACAGATACGCAGTATTTT. Encoded protein: CASSSKSWERTDTQYF.

The chain links TRBV4-1 to TRBJ1-4, with 8 bases matching TRBD1. Looked up from germline, CDR1 is MGHRA and CDR2 is YSYEKL. The CDR3 covers 14 residues. Unmatched junction bases numbered 4, after V lost 5 bases and J lost 5 bases. CDR3 in DNA: TGCGCCAGCAGCGTGCAGGGGGCAAATGAAAAACTGTTTTTT. Translated: CASSVQGANEKLFF.

This clone has a single count. J is TRBJ2-1 and V is TRBV18; TRBD2 is a possible D gene (6 bases). The V end was cut by 0 bases, the J end by 9 bases, with 15 bases between. CDR1 and CDR2 from the germline V gene are KGHSH and LQKENI. This CDR3 has 15 amino acids. CDR3 DNA sequence: TGTGCCAGCTCACCACCAAGTAGTTCCGGGGGTGAGCAGTTCTTC. Protein: CASSPPSSSGGEQFF. Based on the CDR3 plus reference TRBV18 and TRBJ2-1, the full variable domain is NAGVMQNPRHLVRRRGQEARLRCSPMKGHSHVYWYRQLPEEGLKFMVYLQKENIIDESGMPKERFSAEFPKEGPSILRIQQVVRGDSAAYFCASSPPSSSGGEQFFGPGTRLTVL.